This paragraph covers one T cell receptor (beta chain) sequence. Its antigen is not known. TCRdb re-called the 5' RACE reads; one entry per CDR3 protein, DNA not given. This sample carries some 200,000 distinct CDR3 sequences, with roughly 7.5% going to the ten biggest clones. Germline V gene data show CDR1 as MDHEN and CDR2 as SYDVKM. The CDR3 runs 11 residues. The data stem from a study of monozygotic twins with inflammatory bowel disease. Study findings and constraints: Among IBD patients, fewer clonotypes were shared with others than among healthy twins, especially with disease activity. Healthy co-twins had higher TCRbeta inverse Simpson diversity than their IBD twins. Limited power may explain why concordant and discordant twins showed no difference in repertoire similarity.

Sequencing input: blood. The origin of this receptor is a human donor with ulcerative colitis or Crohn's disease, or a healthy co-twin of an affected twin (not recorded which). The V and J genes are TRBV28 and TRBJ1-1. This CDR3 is CASSLPTEAFF. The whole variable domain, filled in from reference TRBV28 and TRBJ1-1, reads DVKVTQSSRYLVKRTGEKVFLECVQDMDHENMFWYRQDPGLGLRLIYFSYDVKMKEKGDIPEGYSVSREKKERFSLILESASTNQTSMYLCASSLPTEAFFGQGTRLTVV.